The T cell receptor (beta chain) described here comes from a study of T-cell reconstitution after alpha-beta-depleted transplantation in children. There are a few counts of this clonotype. Its antigen is as yet unknown. Study findings and constraints: Recipient T cells and thymic progenitors that survived were the source of the high TCRbeta diversity seen at day 60 in some patients. Expanded clones from the graft, numbering several hundred, reportedly supplied alpha-beta T cells about two months after transplant. Newly made T cells mostly supplied T-cell counts and diversity one year after transplant.

The CDR3 covers 13 residues. Deletions cut 5 bases from V and 8 bases from J, with 13 bases between. Germline CDR1 is SGHVS and CDR2 is FNYEAQ. During its preparation, the TCRbeta library received unique molecular identifiers. TCRdb analysed the PCR reads with MiXCR anew, one entry per CDR3 protein. The data hold about 490,000 distinct CDR3 sequences, with more than 9% observed a single time. The chain links TRBV7-6 to TRBJ2-1; weak D call: TRBD1 (6 bases). The specimen comprised PBMCs, sampled before TCRalphabeta/CD19-depleted stem cell transplant. The TCR comes from a child aged 2 to 15 with inherited bone marrow failure, due to receive a stem cell transplant. CDR3 amino acids: CASSTLDSYEQFF. The CDR3 region has the DNA TGTGCCAGCAGCACACTGGACAGCTATGAGCAGTTCTTC.